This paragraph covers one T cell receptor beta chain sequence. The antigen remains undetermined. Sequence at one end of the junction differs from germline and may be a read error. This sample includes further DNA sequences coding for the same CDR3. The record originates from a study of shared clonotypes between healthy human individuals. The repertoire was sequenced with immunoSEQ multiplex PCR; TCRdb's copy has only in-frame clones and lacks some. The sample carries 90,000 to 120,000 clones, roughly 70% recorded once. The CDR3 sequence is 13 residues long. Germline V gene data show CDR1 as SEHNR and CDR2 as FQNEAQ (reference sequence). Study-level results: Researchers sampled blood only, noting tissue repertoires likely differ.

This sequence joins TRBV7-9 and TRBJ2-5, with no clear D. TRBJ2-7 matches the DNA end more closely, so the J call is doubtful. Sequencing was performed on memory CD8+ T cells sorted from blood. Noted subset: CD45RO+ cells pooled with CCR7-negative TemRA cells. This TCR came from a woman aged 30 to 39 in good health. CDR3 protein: CASSLGTSDEQYF. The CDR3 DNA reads TGTGCCAGCAGCTTAGGGACCTCCGACGAGCAGTACTTC.